A selection of T cell receptor beta chains follows, all from one sample in a study of cytotoxic CD8 clonotypes in ibrutinib-treated CLL. Produced via immunoSEQ multiplex PCR; TCRdb's table is partial and in-frame only. Of roughly 60,000 clones in the sample, 65% to 75% were seen once. The sample here was PBMCs, taken after 12 months of ibrutinib treatment. The receptors derive from a human donor with chronic lymphocytic leukemia. CDR3s leave out the opening cysteine and the closing phenylalanine or tryptophan. Expanded clones are given a class, and other clones once, few, many or no size at all.

size	length	V	J	CDR3
few	12	TRBV30	TRBJ1-2	AWTGITTNYGYT
few	12	TRBV14	TRBJ2-7	ASSQDIAGREQY
once	12	TRBV28	TRBJ1-1	ASRLRVGGTEAF
.	12	TRBV21-1	TRBJ2-1	ASSEQGIYNEQF
once	14	TRBV10-3	TRBJ2-2	AISPTSGSNTGELF
.	13	TRBV27	TRBJ1-1	ASSLRDRVGTSAF
.	13	TRBV19	TRBJ1-5	ASPRQGSCNQPQH
.	14	TRBV18	TRBJ2-3	ASSPLTGGGTDTQY
few	9	TRBV20-1	TRBJ2-7	SASPPYEQY
.	14	TRBV9	TRBJ2-3	ASSVGPGAGTDTQY
.	12	TRBV28	TRBJ1-1	ASSKVGTGTEAF
.	13	TRBV6-1	TRBJ2-4	ASIKQGLFLNIQY
few	13	TRBV28	TRBJ1-5	ASSPAGFPYQPQH
.	13	TRBV7-6	TRBJ2-1	ASSLARGTLGEQF
few	13	TRBV15	TRBJ2-7	ATSRGTGHLYEQY
.	13	TRBV15	TRBJ2-7	ATSKSGTGAYEQY
once	12	TRBV30	TRBJ1-2	AWDGTGGSEGYT
.	13	TRBV5-4	TRBJ2-2	ASSRTGLVTGELF
few	13	TRBV28	TRBJ2-1	ASSTDYRRYNEQF
once	12	TRBV6-5	TRBJ2-1	ASSLSSGRSEQF
.	13	TRBV5-5	TRBJ1-2	ASSTGSPGLGGYT
few	12	TRBV19	TRBJ1-5	ASRGTGSNQPQH
.	12	TRBV9	TRBJ2-3	ASSVGAQGDTQY
few	15	TRBV9	TRBJ1-1	ASSVEGEPIKGAEAF
once	11	TRBV19	TRBJ2-5	ASSNRAQETQY
.	12	TRBV4-1	TRBJ2-7	ASSQDPGAYEQY
.	14	TRBV30	TRBJ2-1	AWAEPTSGRLNEQF
few	10	TRBV29-1	TRBJ2-1	SVPGQDNEQF
.	14	TRBV5-4	TRBJ2-7	ASSSSRQGRFHEQY
.	11	TRBV5-6	TRBJ2-7	ASSISNRYEQY
.	12	TRBV5-1	TRBJ2-3	ASSWGERGDTQY